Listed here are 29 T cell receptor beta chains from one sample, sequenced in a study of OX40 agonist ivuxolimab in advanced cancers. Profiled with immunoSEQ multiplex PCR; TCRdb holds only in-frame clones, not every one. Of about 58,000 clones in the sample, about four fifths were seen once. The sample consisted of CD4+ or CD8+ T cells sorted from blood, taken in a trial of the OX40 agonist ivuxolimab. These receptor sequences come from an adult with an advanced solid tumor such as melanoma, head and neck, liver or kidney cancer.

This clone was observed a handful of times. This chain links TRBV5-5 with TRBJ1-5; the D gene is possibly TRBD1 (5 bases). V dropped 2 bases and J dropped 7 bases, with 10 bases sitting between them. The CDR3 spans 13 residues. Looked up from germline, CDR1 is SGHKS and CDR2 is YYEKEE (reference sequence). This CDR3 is CASSFGTRQPQHF. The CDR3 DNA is TGTGCCAGCAGCTTCGGGACGAGACAGCCCCAGCATTTT.

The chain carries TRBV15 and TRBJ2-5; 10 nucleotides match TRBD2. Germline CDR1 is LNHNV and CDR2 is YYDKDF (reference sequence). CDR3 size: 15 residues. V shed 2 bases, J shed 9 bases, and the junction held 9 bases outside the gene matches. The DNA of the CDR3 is TGTGCCACCAGCAGACTAGCGGGAGACCTGACGGCCCAGTACTTC. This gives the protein CATSRLAGDLTAQYF.

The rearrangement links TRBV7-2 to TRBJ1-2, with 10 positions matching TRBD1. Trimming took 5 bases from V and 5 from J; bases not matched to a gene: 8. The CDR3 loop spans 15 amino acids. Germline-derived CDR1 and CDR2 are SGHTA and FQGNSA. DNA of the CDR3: TGTGCCAGCAGCCCCACCTCGGGACAGGGGTATGGCTACACCTTC. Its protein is CASSPTSGQGYGYTF.

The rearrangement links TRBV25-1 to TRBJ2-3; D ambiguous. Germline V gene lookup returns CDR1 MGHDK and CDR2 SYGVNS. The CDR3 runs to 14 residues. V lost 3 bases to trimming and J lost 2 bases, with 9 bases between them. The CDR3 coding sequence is TGTGCCAGCAGTGACCCCTTCTTCACAGATACGCAGTATTTT. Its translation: CASSDPFFTDTQYF.

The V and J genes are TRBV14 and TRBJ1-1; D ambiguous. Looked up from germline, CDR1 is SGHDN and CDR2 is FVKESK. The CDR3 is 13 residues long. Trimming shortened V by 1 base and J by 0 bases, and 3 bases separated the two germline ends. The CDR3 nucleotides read TGTGCCAGCAGCCAAGTGCTGAACACTGAAGCTTTCTTT. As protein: CASSQVLNTEAFF.

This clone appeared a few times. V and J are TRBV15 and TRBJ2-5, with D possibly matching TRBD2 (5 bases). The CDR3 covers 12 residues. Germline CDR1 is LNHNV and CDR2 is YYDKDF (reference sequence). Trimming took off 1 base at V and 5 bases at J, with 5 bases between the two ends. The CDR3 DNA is TGTGCCACCAGCAGAGCGGGGGAGACCCAGTACTTC. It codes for CATSRAGETQYF.

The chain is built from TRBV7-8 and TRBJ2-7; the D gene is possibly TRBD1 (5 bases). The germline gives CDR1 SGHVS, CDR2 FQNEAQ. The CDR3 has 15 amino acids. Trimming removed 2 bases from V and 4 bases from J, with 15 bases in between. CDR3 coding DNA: TGTGCCAGCAGCTTAAAGGCCTTGGGGCTTTACGAGCAGTACTTC. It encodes CASSLKALGLYEQYF.

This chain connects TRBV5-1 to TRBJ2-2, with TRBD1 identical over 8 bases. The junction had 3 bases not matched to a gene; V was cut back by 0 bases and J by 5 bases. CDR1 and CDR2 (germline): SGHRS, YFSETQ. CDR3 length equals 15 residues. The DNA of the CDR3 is TGCGCCAGCAGCTTGGCAGGGGGCTATACCGGGGAGCTGTTTTTT. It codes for CASSLAGGYTGELFF.

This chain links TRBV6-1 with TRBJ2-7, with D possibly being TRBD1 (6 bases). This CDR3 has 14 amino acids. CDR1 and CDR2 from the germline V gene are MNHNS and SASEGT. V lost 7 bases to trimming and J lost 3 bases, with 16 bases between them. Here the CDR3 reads CASMSDRALYEQYF. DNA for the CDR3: TGTGCCAGCATGTCGGACAGAGCTCTCTACGAGCAGTACTTC.

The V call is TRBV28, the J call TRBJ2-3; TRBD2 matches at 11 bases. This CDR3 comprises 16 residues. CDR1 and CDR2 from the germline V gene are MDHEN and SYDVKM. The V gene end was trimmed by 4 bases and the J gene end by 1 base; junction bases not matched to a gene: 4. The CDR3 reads CASSSLAGGRTDTQYF. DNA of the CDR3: TGTGCCAGCAGTTCCCTAGCGGGAGGCCGCACAGATACGCAGTATTTT.

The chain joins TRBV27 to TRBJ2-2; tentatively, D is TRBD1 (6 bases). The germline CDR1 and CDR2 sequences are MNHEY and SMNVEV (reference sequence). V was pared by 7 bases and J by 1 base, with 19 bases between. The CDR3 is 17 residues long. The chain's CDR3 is CASTPAGAALNTGELFF. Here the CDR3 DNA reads TGTGCCAGCACCCCCGCAGGGGCAGCTTTGAACACCGGGGAGCTGTTTTTT.

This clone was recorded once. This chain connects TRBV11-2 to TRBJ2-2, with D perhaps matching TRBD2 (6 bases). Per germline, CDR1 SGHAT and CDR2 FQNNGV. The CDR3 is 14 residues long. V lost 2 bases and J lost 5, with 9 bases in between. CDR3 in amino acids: CASSLTGLTGELFF. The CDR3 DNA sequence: TGTGCCAGCAGCTTAACGGGACTTACCGGGGAGCTGTTTTTT.

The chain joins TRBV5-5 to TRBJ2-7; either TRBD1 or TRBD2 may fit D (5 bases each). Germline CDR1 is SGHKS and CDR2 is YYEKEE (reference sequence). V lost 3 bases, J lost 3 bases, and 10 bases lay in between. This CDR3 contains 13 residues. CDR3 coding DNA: TGTGCCAGCAGCTCGGGACCTAACTACGAGCAGTACTTC. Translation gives CASSSGPNYEQYF.

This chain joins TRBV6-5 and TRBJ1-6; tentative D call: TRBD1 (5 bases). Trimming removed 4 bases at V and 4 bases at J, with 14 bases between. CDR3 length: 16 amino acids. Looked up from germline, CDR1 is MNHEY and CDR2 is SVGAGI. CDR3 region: CASSSAGTDYNSPLHF. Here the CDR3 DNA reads TGTGCCAGCAGTTCCGCCGGGACTGATTATAATTCACCCCTCCACTTT.

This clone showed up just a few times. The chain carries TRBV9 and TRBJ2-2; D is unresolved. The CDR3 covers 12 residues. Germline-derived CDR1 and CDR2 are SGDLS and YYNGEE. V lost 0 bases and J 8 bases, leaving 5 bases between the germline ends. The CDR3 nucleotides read TGTGCCAGCAGCGTAGTTGCGGGGGAGCTGTTTTTT. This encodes CASSVVAGELFF.

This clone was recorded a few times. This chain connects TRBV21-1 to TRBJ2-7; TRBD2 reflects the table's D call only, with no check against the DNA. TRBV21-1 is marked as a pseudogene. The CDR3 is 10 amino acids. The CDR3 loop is CASSKREQYF. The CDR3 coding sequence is TGTGCCAGCAGCAAGCGCGAGCAGTACTTC.

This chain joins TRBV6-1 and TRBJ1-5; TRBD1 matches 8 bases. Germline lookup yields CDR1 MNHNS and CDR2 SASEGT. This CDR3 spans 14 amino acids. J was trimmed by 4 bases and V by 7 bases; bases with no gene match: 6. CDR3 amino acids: CASNDRGGNQPQHF. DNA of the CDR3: TGTGCCAGCAATGACAGGGGAGGGAATCAGCCCCAGCATTTT.

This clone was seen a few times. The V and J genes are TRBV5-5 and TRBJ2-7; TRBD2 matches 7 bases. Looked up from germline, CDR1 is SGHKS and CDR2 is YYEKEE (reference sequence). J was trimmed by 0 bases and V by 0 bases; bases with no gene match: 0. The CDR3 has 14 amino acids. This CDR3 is CASSLGTSSYEQYF. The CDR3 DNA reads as TGTGCCAGCAGCTTGGGGACTAGCTCCTACGAGCAGTACTTC. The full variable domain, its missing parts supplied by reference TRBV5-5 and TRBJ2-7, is DAGVTQSPTHLIKTRGQQVTLRCSPISGHKSVSWYQQVLGQGPQFIFQYYEKEERGRGNFPDRFSARQFPNYSSELNVNALLLGDSALYLCASSLGTSSYEQYFGPGTRLTVT.

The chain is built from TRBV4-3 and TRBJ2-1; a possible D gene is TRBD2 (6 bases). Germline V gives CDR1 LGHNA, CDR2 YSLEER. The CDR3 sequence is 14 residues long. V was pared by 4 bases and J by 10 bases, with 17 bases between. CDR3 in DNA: TGCGCCAGCAGCCCCCAGGAGGGAAGGGGCGAGCAGTTCTTC. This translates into CASSPQEGRGEQFF.

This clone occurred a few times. CDR3 sequence: CASSPMTYNEQFF. The CDR3 coding sequence is TGCGCCAGCAGCCCTATGACCTACAATGAGCAGTTCTTC. V and J are TRBV4-1 and TRBJ2-1; D gene ambiguous. Looked up from germline, CDR1 is MGHRA and CDR2 is YSYEKL. V was trimmed by 4 bases and J by 2 bases, leaving 6 bases between them. The CDR3 totals 13 residues.

CDR3 amino acids: CATSRERIRGEQFF. The CDR3 nucleotides read TGTGCCACCAGCAGAGAGAGGATCAGAGGCGAGCAGTTCTTC. The rearrangement uses TRBV15 and TRBJ2-1; D not resolved. This CDR3 spans 14 amino acids. The V gene's germline CDR1 is LNHNV and CDR2 YYDKDF (reference sequence). V was trimmed by 0 bases and J by 10 bases, leaving 13 bases between them.

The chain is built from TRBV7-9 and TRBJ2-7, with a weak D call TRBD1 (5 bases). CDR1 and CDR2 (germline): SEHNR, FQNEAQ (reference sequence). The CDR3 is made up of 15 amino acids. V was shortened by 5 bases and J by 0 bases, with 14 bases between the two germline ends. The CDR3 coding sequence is TGTGCCAGCAGCCCACTGGGGCAGAGCTCCTACGAGCAGTACTTC. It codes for CASSPLGQSSYEQYF.

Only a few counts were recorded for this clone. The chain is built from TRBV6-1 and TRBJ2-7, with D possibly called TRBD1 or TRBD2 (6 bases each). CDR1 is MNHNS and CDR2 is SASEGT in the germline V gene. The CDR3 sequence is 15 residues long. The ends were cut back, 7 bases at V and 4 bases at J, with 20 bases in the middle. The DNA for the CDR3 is TGTGCCAGCACCCCAAGCGGCAGGGGACTTTACGAGCAGTACTTC. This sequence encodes CASTPSGRGLYEQYF.

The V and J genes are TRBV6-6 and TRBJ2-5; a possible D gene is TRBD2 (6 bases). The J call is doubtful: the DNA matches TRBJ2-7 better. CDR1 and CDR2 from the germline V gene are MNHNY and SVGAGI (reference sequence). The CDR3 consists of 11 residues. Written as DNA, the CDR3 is TGTGCCAGCAGGACTAGCTACGAGCAGTACTTC. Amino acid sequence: CASRTSYEQYF.

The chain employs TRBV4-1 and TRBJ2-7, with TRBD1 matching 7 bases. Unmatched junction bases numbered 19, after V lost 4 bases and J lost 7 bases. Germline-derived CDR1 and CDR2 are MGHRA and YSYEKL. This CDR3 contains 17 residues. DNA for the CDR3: TGCGCCAGCAGCCTGCAGCGCGGAGGCCTACTACAGGGGGAGCAGTACTTC. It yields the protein CASSLQRGGLLQGEQYF.

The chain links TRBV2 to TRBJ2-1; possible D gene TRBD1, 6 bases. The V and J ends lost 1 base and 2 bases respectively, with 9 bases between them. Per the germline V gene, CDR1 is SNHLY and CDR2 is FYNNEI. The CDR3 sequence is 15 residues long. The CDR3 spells CASSEDRAAYNEQFF. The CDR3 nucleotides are TGTGCCAGCAGTGAAGACAGGGCCGCCTACAATGAGCAGTTCTTC.

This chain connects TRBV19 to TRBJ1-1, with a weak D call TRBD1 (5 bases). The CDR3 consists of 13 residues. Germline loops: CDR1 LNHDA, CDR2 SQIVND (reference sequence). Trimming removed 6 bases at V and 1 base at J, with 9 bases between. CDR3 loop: CASSRGGNTEAFF. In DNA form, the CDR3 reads TGTGCCAGTAGCCGGGGGGGGAACACTGAAGCTTTCTTT.

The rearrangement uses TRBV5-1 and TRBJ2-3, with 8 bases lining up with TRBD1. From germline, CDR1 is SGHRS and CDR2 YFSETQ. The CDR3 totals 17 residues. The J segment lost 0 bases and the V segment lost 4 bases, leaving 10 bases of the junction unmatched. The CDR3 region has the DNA TGCGCCAGCAGCCTCGGGACAGGCGCCACTAGCACAGATACGCAGTATTTT. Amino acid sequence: CASSLGTGATSTDTQYF. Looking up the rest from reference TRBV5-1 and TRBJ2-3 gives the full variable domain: KAGVTQTPRYLIKTRGQQVTLSCSPISGHRSVSWYQQTPGQGLQFLFEYFSETQRNKGNFPGRFSGRQFSNSRSEMNVSTLELGDSALYLCASSLGTGATSTDTQYFGPGTRLTVL.

Written as DNA, the CDR3 is TGCGCCAGCAGCAATAGCGGGACAGGCGGGGAGCAGTACTTC. It is translated as CASSNSGTGGEQYF. V is TRBV5-1 and J is TRBJ2-7; D is possibly TRBD1 or TRBD2 (8 bases each). Germline lookup yields CDR1 SGHRS and CDR2 YFSETQ. Trimming removed 4 bases from V and 7 bases from J, with 18 bases in between. The CDR3 runs to 14 residues. The full variable domain, its missing parts supplied by reference TRBV5-1 and TRBJ2-7, is KAGVTQTPRYLIKTRGQQVTLSCSPISGHRSVSWYQQTPGQGLQFLFEYFSETQRNKGNFPGRFSGRQFSNSRSEMNVSTLELGDSALYLCASSNSGTGGEQYFGPGTRLTVT.